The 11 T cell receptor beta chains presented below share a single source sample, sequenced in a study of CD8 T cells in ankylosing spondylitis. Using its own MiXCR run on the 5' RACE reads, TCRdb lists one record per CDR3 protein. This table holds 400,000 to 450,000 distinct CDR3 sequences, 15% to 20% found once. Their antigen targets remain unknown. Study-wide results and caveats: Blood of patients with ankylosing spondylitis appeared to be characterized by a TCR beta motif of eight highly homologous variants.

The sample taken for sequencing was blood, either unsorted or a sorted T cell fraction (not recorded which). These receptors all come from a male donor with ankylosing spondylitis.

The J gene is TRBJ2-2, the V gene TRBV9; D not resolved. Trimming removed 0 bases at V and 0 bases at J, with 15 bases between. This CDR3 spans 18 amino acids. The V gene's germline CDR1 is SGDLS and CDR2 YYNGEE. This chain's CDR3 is CASSVAGTPRANTGELFF. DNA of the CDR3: TGTGCCAGCAGCGTAGCTGGCACCCCAAGGGCGAACACCGGGGAGCTGTTTTTT.

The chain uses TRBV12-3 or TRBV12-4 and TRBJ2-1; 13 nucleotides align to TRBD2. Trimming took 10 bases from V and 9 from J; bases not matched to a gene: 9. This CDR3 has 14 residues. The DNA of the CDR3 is TGTGCCATCCCGACTAGCGGGGGGATTGGTGAGCAGTTCTTC. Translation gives CAIPTSGGIGEQFF.

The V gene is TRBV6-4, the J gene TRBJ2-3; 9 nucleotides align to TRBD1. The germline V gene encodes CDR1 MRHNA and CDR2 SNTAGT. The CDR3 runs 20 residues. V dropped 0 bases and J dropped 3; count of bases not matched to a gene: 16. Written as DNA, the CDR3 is TGTGCCAGCAGTGACTCGTCCGGGACAGGGCTGCCTGGGGAAACAGATACGCAGTATTTT. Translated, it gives CASSDSSGTGLPGETDTQYF.

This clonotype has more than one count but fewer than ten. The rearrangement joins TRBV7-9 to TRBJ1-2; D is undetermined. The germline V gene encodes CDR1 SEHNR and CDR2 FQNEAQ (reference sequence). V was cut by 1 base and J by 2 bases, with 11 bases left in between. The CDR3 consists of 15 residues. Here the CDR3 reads CASSLGDGRNYGYTF. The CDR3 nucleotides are TGTGCCAGCAGCTTAGGTGACGGGAGGAACTATGGCTACACCTTC.

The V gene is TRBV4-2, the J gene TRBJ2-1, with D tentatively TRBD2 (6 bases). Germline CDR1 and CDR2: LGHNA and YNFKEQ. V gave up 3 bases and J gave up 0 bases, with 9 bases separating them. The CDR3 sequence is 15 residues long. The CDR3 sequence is CASSQTRVSYNEQFF. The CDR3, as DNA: TGTGCCAGCAGCCAGACTAGGGTCTCCTACAATGAGCAGTTCTTC.

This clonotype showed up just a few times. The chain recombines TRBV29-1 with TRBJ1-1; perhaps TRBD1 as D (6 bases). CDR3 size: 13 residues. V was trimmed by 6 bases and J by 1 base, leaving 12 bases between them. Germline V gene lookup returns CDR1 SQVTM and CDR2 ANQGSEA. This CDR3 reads CSVAKGENTEAFF. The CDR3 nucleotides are TGCAGCGTAGCTAAGGGGGAGAACACTGAAGCTTTCTTT.

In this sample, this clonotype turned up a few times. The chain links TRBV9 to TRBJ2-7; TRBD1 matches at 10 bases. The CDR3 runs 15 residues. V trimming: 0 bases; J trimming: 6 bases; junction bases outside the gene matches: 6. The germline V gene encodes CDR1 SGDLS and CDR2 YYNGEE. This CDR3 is CASSVGGTGAFEQYF. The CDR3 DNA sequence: TGTGCCAGCAGCGTAGGGGGGACAGGGGCTTTCGAGCAGTACTTC.

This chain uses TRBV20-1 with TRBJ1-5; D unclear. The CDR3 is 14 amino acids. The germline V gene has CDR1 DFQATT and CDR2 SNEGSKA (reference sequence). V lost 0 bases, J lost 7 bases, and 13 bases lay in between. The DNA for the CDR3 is TGCAGTGCTAGAGATAGGGTGGGGTCGCAGCCCCAGCATTTT. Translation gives CSARDRVGSQPQHF.

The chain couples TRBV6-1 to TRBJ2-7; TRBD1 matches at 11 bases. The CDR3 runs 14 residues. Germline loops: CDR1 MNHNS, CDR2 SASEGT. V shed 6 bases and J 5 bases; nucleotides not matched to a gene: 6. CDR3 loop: CASRSGQGVHEQYF. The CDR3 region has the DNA TGTGCCAGCAGATCGGGACAGGGGGTCCACGAGCAGTACTTC.

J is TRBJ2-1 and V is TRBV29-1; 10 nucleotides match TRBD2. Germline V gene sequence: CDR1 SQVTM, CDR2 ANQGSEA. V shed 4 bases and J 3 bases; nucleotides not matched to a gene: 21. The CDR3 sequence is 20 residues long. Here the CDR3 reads CSVGGASGSRGTLNYNEQFF. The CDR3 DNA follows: TGCAGCGTTGGGGGGGCTAGCGGGAGCAGGGGAACACTCAACTACAATGAGCAGTTCTTC.

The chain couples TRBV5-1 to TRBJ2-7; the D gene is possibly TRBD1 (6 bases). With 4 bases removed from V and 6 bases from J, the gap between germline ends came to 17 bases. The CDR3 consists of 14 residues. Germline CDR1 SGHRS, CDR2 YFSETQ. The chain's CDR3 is CASSERDTYCEQYF. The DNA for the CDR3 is TGCGCCAGCAGCGAACGGGACACTTACTGCGAGCAGTACTTC.